The 22 T cell receptor beta chains below come from one sample, sequenced in a study of blood T cell repertoires in COVID-19. TCRdb's table, derived via immunoSEQ multiplex PCR, lists solely in-frame clones and lacks some. Of some 20,000 clones in the sample, about 92% were seen once. Material: peripheral blood. The source is a human donor in a cohort sampled during active COVID-19.

This clone was seen once. CDR3 coding DNA: TGTGCCAGCAGCTTAATCGAGCGTGAAAAACTGTTTTTT. Amino acid sequence: CASSLIEREKLFF. The chain couples TRBV7-6 to TRBJ1-4; D unresolved. There are 13 residues in the CDR3. Per the germline V gene, CDR1 is SGHVS and CDR2 is FNYEAQ. Trimming left V 2 bases short and J 7 bases short, with 8 bases between.

The chain uses TRBV7-9 and TRBJ2-7, with 14 bases fitting TRBD2. The germline gives CDR1 SEHNR, CDR2 FQNEAQ (reference sequence). The trim removed 4 bases at V and 6 bases at J, leaving 2 bases unmatched. This CDR3 contains 14 residues. The CDR3 nucleotides are TGTGCCAGCAGCTCGGGACTAGCGGGAGTCGAGCAGTACTTC. Amino acids: CASSSGLAGVEQYF.

A single count supports this clone. The chain uses TRBV4-3 and TRBJ2-5; the D gene is possibly TRBD2 (6 bases). Germline CDR1 reads LGHNA; CDR2 reads YSLEER. Trimming cost V 0 bases and J 0 bases, with 8 bases left between them. The CDR3 extends over 15 amino acids. CDR3 amino acids: CASSQDGTDQETQYF. Here the CDR3 DNA reads TGCGCCAGCAGCCAAGACGGGACTGACCAAGAGACCCAGTACTTC.

The J gene is TRBJ2-1, the V gene TRBV6-2 or TRBV6-3; the match to TRBD2 covers 12 bases. Germline CDR1 reads MNHEY; CDR2 reads SVGEGT. The trim removed 4 bases at V and 5 bases at J, leaving 12 bases unmatched. CDR3 length: 18 residues. In DNA form, the CDR3 reads TGTGCCAGCAGTTTCCCCCAGCTAGCGGGAGGGCCGGACAATGAGCAGTTCTTC. Its translation is CASSFPQLAGGPDNEQFF.

The gene calls are TRBV11-2 and TRBJ2-1, with a possible D match to TRBD1 (9 bases). The ends were cut back, 3 bases at V and 9 bases at J, with 24 bases in the middle. The germline V gene has CDR1 SGHAT and CDR2 FQNNGV. This CDR3 region has 17 residues. The CDR3 loop reads CASSFGRGTGRIGEQFF. The CDR3, as DNA: TGTGCCAGCAGCTTCGGGAGGGGGACAGGGAGGATAGGTGAGCAGTTCTTC. Full variable domain (remainder filled in from reference TRBV11-2 and TRBJ2-1): EAGVAQSPRYKIIEKRQSVAFWCNPISGHATLYWYQQILGQGPKLLIQFQNNGVVDDSQLPKDRFSAERLKGVDSTLKIQPAKLEDSAVYLCASSFGRGTGRIGEQFFGPGTRLTVL.

The chain employs TRBV28 and TRBJ2-1; 8 nucleotides align to TRBD2. V was pared by 9 bases and J by 6 bases, with 7 bases of the junction left unmatched. CDR3 length equals 13 residues. CDR1 and CDR2 (germline): MDHEN, SYDVKM. The CDR3 protein is CASNEAGVNEQFF. In DNA form, the CDR3 reads TGTGCCAGTAACGAAGCGGGAGTCAATGAGCAGTTCTTC.

The chain has TRBV27 and TRBJ2-7, with a tentative D call TRBD1 (6 bases). V was pared by 3 bases and J by 2 bases, with 11 bases between. CDR1 is MNHEY and CDR2 is SMNVEV in the germline V gene (reference sequence). CDR3 length: 14 residues. CDR3 amino acids: CASSLTGGAYEQYF. CDR3 coding DNA: TGTGCCAGCAGTTTGACAGGTGGGGCCTACGAGCAGTACTTC.

This clone was seen a few times. This chain joins TRBV11-2 and TRBJ1-5; 7 bases align to TRBD1. Germline lookup yields CDR1 SGHAT and CDR2 FQNNGV. V trimming: 5 bases; J trimming: 4 bases; junction bases outside the gene matches: 2. CDR3 length: 13 residues. CDR3 nucleotides: TGTGCCAGCAGCGCAGGGGGGAATCAGCCCCAGCATTTT. This sequence encodes CASSAGGNQPQHF.

This chain links TRBV10-1 with TRBJ2-7, with D possibly matching TRBD1 (5 bases). There are 15 residues in the CDR3. Germline CDR1 and CDR2: WNHNN and SYGVQD (reference sequence). Trimming removed 6 bases from V and 6 bases from J, with 21 bases in between. CDR3 in DNA: TGCGCCAGCAGCCCGGGCGGCAGCCTTCAGGGCGAGCAGTACTTC. Protein: CASSPGGSLQGEQYF.

V gene TRBV10-1 combines with J gene TRBJ2-4; maybe TRBD2 (5 bases). The CDR3 runs 14 residues. V was trimmed by 0 bases and J by 7 bases, leaving 10 bases between them. Germline lookup yields CDR1 WNHNN and CDR2 SYGVQD (reference sequence). The CDR3 DNA follows: TGCGCCAGCAGTGAGTCTCGGGGAAGGAACATTCAGTACTTC. Its protein product is CASSESRGRNIQYF.

The chain recombines TRBV5-3 with TRBJ1-5, with 7 bases identical to TRBD1. TRBV5-3 is reported as an ORF; its role is uncertain. The CDR3 has 16 amino acids. With V trimmed by 2 bases and J by 6 bases, 11 bases remained unmatched. CDR3 coding DNA: TGTGCCAGAAGCTTATTTGGCAGGGGGTTGTGTCAGCCCCAGCATTTT. Amino acids: CARSLFGRGLCQPQHF.

This rearrangement joins TRBV28 to TRBJ2-3; 10 nucleotides align to TRBD2. This CDR3 has 16 residues. From germline, CDR1 is MDHEN and CDR2 SYDVKM. The ends lost 3 bases at V and 5 bases at J; junction bases unmatched: 8. The CDR3 region is CASSLDPAGGRDTQYF. The CDR3 DNA sequence: TGTGCCAGCAGTTTGGATCCAGCGGGAGGGCGAGATACGCAGTATTTT. Looking up the rest from reference TRBV28 and TRBJ2-3 gives the full variable domain: DVKVTQSSRYLVKRTGEKVFLECVQDMDHENMFWYRQDPGLGLRLIYFSYDVKMKEKGDIPEGYSVSREKKERFSLILESASTNQTSMYLCASSLDPAGGRDTQYFGPGTRLTVL.

The chain joins TRBV11-2 to TRBJ1-1; no firm D call. This CDR3 spans 14 amino acids. The V end was cut by 1 base, the J end by 1 base, with 7 bases between. Per germline, CDR1 SGHAT and CDR2 FQNNGV. In DNA form, the CDR3 reads TGTGCCAGCAGCTTAGTAAGACAGAACACTGAAGCTTTCTTT. Translation gives CASSLVRQNTEAFF.

The V call is TRBV9, the J call TRBJ2-7, with TRBD2 identical over 7 bases. This CDR3 spans 15 amino acids. Germline CDR1 reads SGDLS; CDR2 reads YYNGEE. The trim removed 1 base at V and 3 bases at J, leaving 7 bases unmatched. The CDR3 protein is CASSVTGGSNYEQYF. The CDR3 bases are TGTGCCAGCAGCGTAACGGGAGGTTCGAACTACGAGCAGTACTTC.

V usage is TRBV6-6 and J usage is TRBJ2-7, with D unclear. V was trimmed by 0 bases and J by 4 bases, leaving 10 bases between them. The CDR3 length is 14 residues. CDR1 and CDR2 (germline): MNHNY, SVGAGI (reference sequence). The DNA of the CDR3 is TGTGCCAGCAGTTACTCCGGTTCAGGATACGAGCAGTACTTC. As protein: CASSYSGSGYEQYF.

V usage is TRBV11-2 and J usage is TRBJ2-7; 9 bases match TRBD2. The V gene's germline CDR1 is SGHAT and CDR2 FQNNGV. With V trimmed by 3 bases and J by 4 bases, 4 bases remained unmatched. CDR3 length: 14 residues. The CDR3 sequence is CASSFGGGAYEQYF. The CDR3 region has the DNA TGTGCCAGCAGCTTTGGCGGGGGGGCTTACGAGCAGTACTTC.

The chain is built from TRBV12-5 and TRBJ2-5; 7 bases map to TRBD1. The germline CDR1 and CDR2 sequences are LGHNT and FRNRAP. The CDR3 has 13 amino acids. Losses at the gene ends were 7 bases for V and 5 bases for J; bases not matched to a gene: 7. CDR3 in DNA: TGTGCTAGTGCCAAGACAGGGTTGGAGACCCAGTACTTC. Protein sequence: CASAKTGLETQYF.

This chain connects TRBV15 to TRBJ1-5; 7 nucleotides align to TRBD1. V shed 3 bases and J 0 bases; nucleotides not matched to a gene: 8. CDR1 is LNHNV, CDR2 YYDKDF, per germline (reference sequence). The CDR3 is made up of 17 amino acids. CDR3 DNA sequence: TGTGCCACCAGCAGTGACAGGGTGGCATATAGCAATCAGCCCCAGCATTTT. Translating gives CATSSDRVAYSNQPQHF.

Here the CDR3 DNA reads TGTGCCAGCAGTACTTTTGGGCGGGGGGACGACTATGGCTACACCTTC. This translates into CASSTFGRGDDYGYTF. The chain employs TRBV27 and TRBJ1-2, with a weak D call TRBD1 (5 bases). In germline, CDR1 is MNHEY, CDR2 SMNVEV (reference sequence). There are 16 residues in the CDR3. V dropped 5 bases and J dropped 3 bases, with 19 bases sitting between them.

The V and J genes are TRBV7-2 and TRBJ2-7, with D unresolved. The CDR3 is 13 amino acids. The germline gives CDR1 SGHTA, CDR2 FQGNSA. The ends were cut back, 1 base at V and 3 bases at J, with 7 bases in the middle. CDR3 DNA: TGTGCCAGCAGCTTAGGCAGGCTCTACGAGCAGTACTTC. This encodes CASSLGRLYEQYF.

The chain employs TRBV30 and TRBJ1-2, with a tentative D call TRBD1 (5 bases). The CDR3 has 14 amino acids. Trimming removed 7 bases at V and 6 bases at J, with 21 bases between. Germline V gives CDR1 GTSNPN, CDR2 SVGIG (reference sequence). The CDR3 region is CASGGRGIRDGYTF. The DNA of the CDR3 is TGTGCCTCCGGGGGTAGGGGTATTAGGGATGGCTACACCTTC.

This clone was observed a single time. V gene TRBV10-1 combines with J gene TRBJ2-1, with 9 bases identical to TRBD2. Trimming at V came to 2 bases and at J to 5 bases, leaving 1 base not matched to a gene. Germline V gene lookup returns CDR1 WNHNN and CDR2 SYGVQD (reference sequence). The CDR3 totals 14 residues. The CDR3 sequence is CASSEGLANNEQFF. CDR3 bases: TGCGCCAGCAGTGAGGGACTAGCGAACAATGAGCAGTTCTTC.